This T cell receptor beta chain appears in the sequencing data of a study of blood T cell repertoires in COVID-19. Across the study: Samples came from the United States, Italy and Spain, spanning acute and convalescent COVID-19. PBMCs, B-cell-depleted T cells, or T cells provided the cDNA or gDNA that made up the material.

Participants' reported clinical history set cohort assignment. Cohort 3 recovered donors had two negative PCRs, clearance, or symptom resolution. The length of the CDR3 is 15 residues. The germline gives CDR1 MNHNY, CDR2 SVGAGI (reference sequence). The V and J ends lost 2 bases and 6 bases, in that order; junction bases with no gene match: 9. Libraries were prepared by immunoSEQ multiplex PCR; TCRdb keeps only in-frame clonotypes and omits some of them. This table has over 110,000 clones, around 87% appearing once. The sequenced sample consisted of PBMCs or T cells enriched from blood (not recorded which). The chain is built from TRBV6-6 and TRBJ1-1, with 7 bases matching TRBD1. The origin of this receptor is a man aged 55-75 years who had recovered from COVID-19. CDR3 sequence: CASSYQGVSVAEAFF. The DNA of the CDR3 is TGTGCCAGCAGTTACCAGGGGGTGTCGGTCGCTGAAGCTTTCTTT.